Shown below are 17 T cell receptor beta chains from a single sample sequenced in a study of cytomegalovirus exposure and HLA in healthy donors. PCR was performed using 60 Vbeta and 13 Jbeta primers. The data were produced by immunoSEQ multiplex PCR, yet TCRdb's version contains in-frame clones alone and is incomplete. The sample shows 130,000 to 150,000 clones, roughly 80% of them seen only once. The sample taken for sequencing was PBMCs. These receptors were collected from a woman between 40 and 55 years old in good health and CMV-seropositive.

The J gene is TRBJ1-4, the V gene TRBV7-8, with 11 bases aligning to TRBD1. Germline V gives CDR1 SGHVS, CDR2 FQNEAQ. The CDR3 is 17 residues long. J was trimmed by 7 bases and V by 5 bases; bases with no gene match: 12. The CDR3 nucleotides are TGTGCCAGCAGCCCCCGTAGGACAGGGGGCGGCGGTGAAAAACTGTTTTTT. Translated, it gives CASSPRRTGGGGEKLFF.

This clone was detected only a few times. The chain recombines TRBV28 with TRBJ2-6, with 8 bases aligning to TRBD1. V shed 2 bases, J shed 2 bases, and the junction held 8 bases outside the gene matches. CDR1 MDHEN and CDR2 SYDVKM come from the germline V gene. The CDR3 extends over 18 amino acids. CDR3 loop: CASSLPGRGLTGANVLTF. CDR3 nucleotides: TGTGCCAGCAGTTTACCCGGCAGGGGGCTTACTGGGGCCAACGTCCTGACTTTC. The complete variable domain, with remaining parts taken from reference TRBV28 and TRBJ2-6, reads DVKVTQSSRYLVKRTGEKVFLECVQDMDHENMFWYRQDPGLGLRLIYFSYDVKMKEKGDIPEGYSVSREKKERFSLILESASTNQTSMYLCASSLPGRGLTGANVLTFGAGSRLTVL.

This clone has more than one count but fewer than ten. The chain has TRBV27 and TRBJ1-1; D is unclear. Germline CDR1 MNHEY, CDR2 SMNVEV (reference sequence). Trimming shortened V by 0 bases and J by 0 bases, and 8 bases separated the two germline ends. This CDR3 is built from 15 residues. The CDR3 sequence: CASSLSVGMNTEAFF. The CDR3 DNA reads TGTGCCAGCAGTTTATCAGTGGGCATGAACACTGAAGCTTTCTTT.

The chain combines TRBV7-3 with TRBJ2-1; possible D gene TRBD1, 5 bases. Germline V gene sequence: CDR1 SGHTA, CDR2 FQGTGA. The V and J ends lost 5 bases and 10 bases respectively, with 12 bases between them. The CDR3 is 12 residues long. The CDR3 protein is CASSPQGVEQFF. The CDR3 nucleotides are TGTGCCAGCAGCCCCCAAGGGGTGGAGCAGTTCTTC.

The chain couples TRBV28 to TRBJ2-7; 7 nucleotides align to TRBD2. CDR1 is MDHEN and CDR2 is SYDVKM in the germline V gene. Trimming cost V 4 bases and J 3 bases; bases outside gene matches: 9. The CDR3 covers 15 residues. CDR3 amino acids: CASSSSGLPIYEQYF. In DNA, the CDR3 is TGTGCCAGCAGTTCTAGCGGATTGCCAATCTACGAGCAGTACTTC.

V gene TRBV6-1 combines with J gene TRBJ1-4; tentatively, D is TRBD1 (5 bases). The V gene lost 6 bases and the J gene lost 7 bases, with 18 bases spanning the gap. The CDR3 runs to 15 residues. Germline CDR1 reads MNHNS; CDR2 reads SASEGT. The CDR3 coding sequence is TGTGCCAGCAGGCTGGACATAAGCCAGGGTGAAAAACTGTTTTTT. Its translation: CASRLDISQGEKLFF.

By share, this clone ranks as medium-sized (0.01 to 0.1%). The chain uses TRBV14 and TRBJ2-2; no firm D call. Between the trimmed V and J ends, which lost 4 bases and 6 bases, there was a span of 9 bases. The CDR3 is made up of 13 amino acids. Looked up from germline, CDR1 is SGHDN and CDR2 is FVKESK. CDR3 coding DNA: TGTGCCAGCAGCCCCCTTGGGCCCGGGGAGCTGTTTTTT. Protein: CASSPLGPGELFF.

To note about this clone: Other nucleotide sequences in the sample specify the same CDR3. The chain is built from TRBV28 and TRBJ1-1; 7 nucleotides align to TRBD1. J gave up 6 bases and V 2 bases, and 9 bases lay outside the gene matches. CDR3 length: 15 amino acids. Per the germline V gene, CDR1 is MDHEN and CDR2 is SYDVKM. CDR3 nucleotides: TGTGCCAGCAGTTTACAGCCAGGGGGTAGCTCTGAAGCTTTCTTT. It specifies CASSLQPGGSSEAFF.

V is TRBV6-4 and J is TRBJ2-1, with TRBD2 matching 10 bases. J gave up 0 bases and V 4 bases, and 3 bases lay outside the gene matches. Germline V gene sequence: CDR1 MRHNA, CDR2 SNTAGT. The CDR3 spans 16 residues. CDR3 coding DNA: TGTGCCAGCAGTGTTGCTAGCGGGGGCTCCTACAATGAGCAGTTCTTC. Translated: CASSVASGGSYNEQFF.

The chain combines TRBV27 with TRBJ2-3; 11 bases are a match to TRBD2. V lost 5 bases and J lost 2; bases outside the gene matches: 6. Per germline, CDR1 MNHEY and CDR2 SMNVEV (reference sequence). CDR3 length: 16 amino acids. The CDR3 nucleotides are TGTGCCAGCAGTACTTTAGCGGGGGGGATCACAGATACGCAGTATTTT. Translation gives CASSTLAGGITDTQYF.

The rearrangement uses TRBV9 and TRBJ2-3; D is ambiguous. Germline V gene data show CDR1 as SGDLS and CDR2 as YYNGEE. Trimming removed 6 bases at V and 2 bases at J, with 7 bases between. The CDR3 runs to 12 residues. CDR3 amino acids: CASTPVTDTQYF. CDR3 bases: TGTGCCAGCACCCCAGTCACAGATACGCAGTATTTT.

This chain uses TRBV28 with TRBJ2-5, with D perhaps matching TRBD2 (5 bases). The last part of the DNA fits TRBJ2-7 better; the J call may be wrong. The CDR3 totals 14 residues. Per germline, CDR1 MDHEN and CDR2 SYDVKM. The CDR3 region has the DNA TGTGCCAGCACCCTCGGAGGACGTTACTACGAGCAGTACTTC. Translation: CASTLGGRYYEQYF.

CDR3 coding DNA: TGTGCCACCAGCAAGGACAGGGCTTTCGGGGAGACCCAGTACTTC. Its protein is CATSKDRAFGETQYF. The chain combines TRBV15 with TRBJ2-5; the match to TRBD1 covers 8 bases. Per germline, CDR1 LNHNV and CDR2 YYDKDF (reference sequence). V dropped 4 bases and J dropped 5; count of bases not matched to a gene: 9. This CDR3 has 15 residues.

V is TRBV6-5 and J is TRBJ1-2, with 8 nucleotides matching TRBD1. J was trimmed by 7 bases and V by 5 bases; bases with no gene match: 12. Germline CDR1 is MNHEY and CDR2 is SVGAGI. This CDR3 has 15 residues. The CDR3 sequence: CASSTGQEWGLGYTF. The CDR3 bases are TGTGCCAGCAGTACGGGACAGGAATGGGGCCTTGGCTACACCTTC.

The V call is TRBV21-1, the J call TRBJ2-3; the DNA was not used to check the table's D call, TRBD2. TRBV21-1 is labeled a pseudogene. The CDR3 extends over 16 amino acids. The CDR3 loop is CASSKVKTESTDTQYF. CDR3 nucleotide sequence: TGTGCCAGCAGCAAAGTTAAGACGGAGTCTACAGATACGCAGTATTTT.

This rearrangement joins TRBV28 to TRBJ1-4; D ambiguous. The CDR3 runs to 15 residues. Germline V CDR1 and CDR2: MDHEN, SYDVKM. V gave up 8 bases and J gave up 0 bases, with 13 bases separating them. This chain's CDR3 is CASDPGVATNEKLFF. The CDR3 nucleotides read TGTGCCAGCGACCCCGGAGTTGCAACTAATGAAAAACTGTTTTTT.

The chain joins TRBV9 to TRBJ2-5, with 8 nucleotides matching TRBD2. This CDR3 region has 15 residues. The germline CDR1 and CDR2 sequences are SGDLS and YYNGEE. Losses at the gene ends were 5 bases for V and 5 bases for J; bases not matched to a gene: 11. CDR3 in amino acids: CASSLQAGVDETQYF. DNA of the CDR3: TGTGCCAGCAGTTTGCAAGCGGGAGTGGATGAGACCCAGTACTTC.